This T cell receptor (beta chain) was profiled in a study of blood T cell repertoires in COVID-19. Study-wide background: Material from acute and convalescent COVID-19 was sourced from the United States, Italy and Spain.

Symptom resolution, clearance, or two negative PCRs marked the recovered donors of Cohort 3. Germline CDR1 and CDR2: LGHDT and YNNKEL (reference sequence). The CDR3 has 16 amino acids. The trim removed 1 base at V and 9 bases at J, leaving 7 bases unmatched. Authors' analysis steps: Reference gene primer amplification gave estimated nucleated cell counts. Assay used: immunoSEQ multiplex PCR; TCRdb lists only in-frame clones, some missing. D and trimming come from the DNA, and the V and J calls and clone size come from that table. The table has roughly 280,000 clones, around 89% seen once; the top ten hold 2.4%.

The source is a young woman who had recovered from COVID-19. Sequenced input: PBMCs or T cells enriched from blood (not recorded which). The V call is TRBV3-1 (or the pseudogene TRBV3-2), the J call TRBJ2-1; 12 bases align to TRBD2. The DNA for the CDR3 is TGTGCCAGCAGCCAAGCACCGGGACTAGCGGGCGTTGAGCAGTTCTTC. This gives the protein CASSQAPGLAGVEQFF.